The 7 T cell receptor beta chains presented below share a single source sample, sequenced in a study of T-cell memory formation after mild COVID-19. TCRdb reanalysed the 5' RACE reads using MiXCR and keeps one entry per CDR3 protein. The repertoire holds fewer than 140,000 distinct CDR3 sequences, 9.5% to 15% seen once, with around 25% in the top ten. Sequencing was performed on PBMCs or a T cell subset sorted from them (not recorded which). Receptors originate from an adult woman who had mild COVID-19 (a few samples of this study predate the infection). Cell type and time point are not known.

The V and J genes are TRBV24-1 and TRBJ1-2; 7 bases match TRBD1. The germline V gene encodes CDR1 KGHDR and CDR2 SFDVKD. CDR3 size: 15 residues. Trimming at V came to 3 bases and at J to 5 bases, leaving 8 bases not matched to a gene. CDR3 coding DNA: TGTGCCACCAGTGATCCGGACAGGTCCCCATATGGCTACACCTTC. It yields the protein CATSDPDRSPYGYTF.

The chain couples TRBV6-2 or TRBV6-3 to TRBJ2-2, with TRBD2 identical over 12 bases. This CDR3 has 16 residues. Germline CDR1 and CDR2: MNHEY and SVGEGT. V lost 6 bases, J lost 5 bases, and 7 bases stayed unmatched. CDR3 coding DNA: TGTGCCAGCAGGCCAACTAGCGGGAGGCCGACCGGGGAGCTGTTTTTT. It translates to CASRPTSGRPTGELFF.

V gene TRBV9 combines with J gene TRBJ2-7, with 8 bases fitting TRBD1. Germline V CDR1 and CDR2: SGDLS, YYNGEE. This CDR3 region has 14 residues. V shed 4 bases and J 5 bases; nucleotides not matched to a gene: 8. The CDR3 here is CASSPTGAGHEQYF. DNA for the CDR3: TGTGCCAGCAGCCCGACAGGGGCCGGGCACGAGCAGTACTTC.

This clonotype occurred a few times. The CDR3 is CASSPIGTGGYGYTF. CDR3 in DNA: TGCGCCAGCAGCCCTATAGGGACAGGGGGCTATGGCTACACCTTC. V gene TRBV4-1 combines with J gene TRBJ1-2; 11 nucleotides match TRBD1. V was pared by 4 bases and J by 4 bases, with 5 bases of the junction left unmatched. CDR3 size: 15 residues. Looked up from germline, CDR1 is MGHRA and CDR2 is YSYEKL.

V usage is TRBV12-3 or TRBV12-4 and J usage is TRBJ2-1; D is ambiguous. With 7 bases removed from V and 0 bases from J, the gap between germline ends came to 10 bases. The CDR3 is made up of 14 amino acids. The CDR3 here is CASTLTSSYNEQFF. CDR3 nucleotides: TGTGCCAGCACCTTAACCAGCTCCTACAATGAGCAGTTCTTC.

This clonotype came up many times. V and J are TRBV6-2 or TRBV6-3 and TRBJ2-1; maybe TRBD2 (6 bases). From germline, CDR1 is MNHEY and CDR2 SVGEGT. The CDR3 spans 18 residues. V was shortened by 0 bases and J by 0 bases, with 15 bases between the two germline ends. CDR3 bases: TGTGCCAGCAGTTACTCTTCCGGGACTTACAGCTCCTACAATGAGCAGTTCTTC. Protein product: CASSYSSGTYSSYNEQFF.

The chain links TRBV9 to TRBJ2-7, with 13 bases aligning to TRBD2. The length of the CDR3 is 16 residues. Germline lookup yields CDR1 SGDLS and CDR2 YYNGEE. Trimming removed 2 bases from V and 6 bases from J; junction bases left unmatched: 8. In DNA, the CDR3 is TGTGCCAGCAGCGTGGGACTAGCGGGACTCCATCGCGAGCAGTACTTC. It specifies CASSVGLAGLHREQYF.